This TCR beta chain stems from a study of blood T cell repertoires in COVID-19. On the study more broadly: PBMCs, B-cell-depleted T cells, or T cells provided the cDNA or gDNA that made up the material.

The CDR3 contains 13 residues. With 1 base removed from V and 7 bases from J, the gap between germline ends came to 8 bases. Germline V gene sequence: CDR1 MNHEY, CDR2 SMNVEV (reference sequence). The repertoire was sequenced with immunoSEQ multiplex PCR; TCRdb's copy has only in-frame clones and lacks some. Here the sample spans approximately 350,000 clones, roughly 90% being singletons. The sequence came from a woman younger than 45 with COVID-19, enrolled during active disease. The J gene is TRBJ2-1, the V gene TRBV27; TRBD2 is a possible D gene (6 bases). Sequencing was done on a sample of peripheral blood. CDR3 DNA: TGTGCCAGCAGTTTATTGAGCGGGAATGAGCAGTTCTTC. It codes for CASSLLSGNEQFF.